The 2 T cell receptor beta chains presented below share a single source sample, sequenced in a study of cytomegalovirus exposure and HLA in healthy donors. Vbeta (60) and Jbeta (13) primers were used in the PCR. The repertoire was sequenced with immunoSEQ multiplex PCR; TCRdb's copy has only in-frame clones and lacks some. The sample consists of 100,000 to 150,000 clones, more than 15% of them appearing once. The material sequenced was PBMCs. These receptors came from a female donor in good health and CMV-seropositive.

V gene TRBV7-9 combines with J gene TRBJ1-1, with D possibly TRBD1 on 6 matching bases. Per germline, CDR1 SEHNR and CDR2 FQNEAQ (reference sequence). The V and J ends lost 5 bases and 4 bases respectively, with 11 bases between them. The CDR3 has 13 residues. The CDR3 region has the DNA TGTGCCAGCAGCCAGGTAGGGGGCACTGAAGCTTTCTTT. It specifies CASSQVGGTEAFF.

The chain recombines TRBV15 with TRBJ2-5; D perhaps matches TRBD2 (5 bases). The CDR3 runs to 15 residues. Germline CDR1 reads LNHNV; CDR2 reads YYDKDF (reference sequence). The V end was cut by 0 bases, the J end by 2 bases, with 10 bases between. Written as DNA, the CDR3 is TGTGCCACCAGCAGAGATCCGGGGAAGCAAGAGACCCAGTACTTC. Translation gives CATSRDPGKQETQYF.